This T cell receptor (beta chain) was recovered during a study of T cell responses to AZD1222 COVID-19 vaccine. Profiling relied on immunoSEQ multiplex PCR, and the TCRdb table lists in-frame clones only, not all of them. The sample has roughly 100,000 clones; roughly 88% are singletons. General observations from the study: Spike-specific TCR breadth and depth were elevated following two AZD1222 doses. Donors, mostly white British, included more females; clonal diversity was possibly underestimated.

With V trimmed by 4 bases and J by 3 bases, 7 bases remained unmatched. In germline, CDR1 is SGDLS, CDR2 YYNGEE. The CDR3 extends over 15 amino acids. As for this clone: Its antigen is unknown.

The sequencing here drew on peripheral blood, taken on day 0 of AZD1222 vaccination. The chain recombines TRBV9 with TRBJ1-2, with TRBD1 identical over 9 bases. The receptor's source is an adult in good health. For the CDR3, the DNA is TGTGCCAGCAGCTTCGGGACAGGGCAAGACTATGGCTACACCTTC. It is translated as CASSFGTGQDYGYTF.